One and the same sample provided the 29 T cell receptor beta chains below, sequenced in a study of blood T cell repertoires in COVID-19 (dated by TCRdb to about 2020). Library generation was performed with the immunoSEQ multiplex PCR assay. Here the immuneACCESS table is served through TCRdb, limited to in-frame sequences with V and J called. Missing clones are a known gap in these copies; in checked studies unresolved V genes cover under half, and the rest lacks a known reason. Present in this sample are 200,000 to 250,000 clones, more than 80% of which were seen just once. The top ten constitute around 3.2% of the sample. Sequencing used PBMCs or T cells enriched from blood (not recorded which). The receptors originated from a woman aged 18-29 years in a cohort exposed to, infected with or recovered from COVID-19 (not recorded which).

The chain recombines TRBV28 with TRBJ1-2; unclear D gene. Germline CDR1 is MDHEN and CDR2 is SYDVKM. The CDR3 is 18 residues long. Trimming left V 1 base short and J 4 bases short, with 22 bases between. CDR3 amino acids: CASSLSGPPVRRSYGYTF. The CDR3 DNA sequence: TGTGCCAGCAGTTTATCCGGCCCCCCTGTCCGGAGATCCTATGGCTACACCTTC.

The chain combines TRBV15 with TRBJ2-1, with D possibly TRBD1 on 6 matching bases. The CDR3 has 16 amino acids. V gave up 0 bases and J gave up 7 bases, with 16 bases separating them. CDR1 and CDR2 (germline): LNHNV, YYDKDF (reference sequence). CDR3 nucleotide sequence: TGTGCCACCAGCAGAGATCCGACAGGCTTGTGGAATGAGCAGTTCTTC. This translates into CATSRDPTGLWNEQFF.

This clone has a single count. The chain recombines TRBV6-5 with TRBJ1-5; D might be TRBD1 (5 bases). V was pared by 7 bases and J by 7 bases, with 14 bases between. Germline-derived CDR1 and CDR2 are MNHEY and SVGAGI. CDR3 length: 13 residues. CDR3: CASTPDSVQPQHF. DNA of the CDR3: TGTGCCAGCACCCCAGACAGTGTACAGCCCCAGCATTTT.

The chain couples TRBV27 to TRBJ1-5; D is possibly TRBD1 (5 bases). V was cut by 1 base and J by 3 bases, with 10 bases left in between. The CDR3 totals 15 residues. Germline V gene lookup returns CDR1 MNHEY and CDR2 SMNVEV (reference sequence). The CDR3 DNA follows: TGTGCCAGCAGTTTATACAGGCGTTCCAATCAGCCCCAGCATTTT. Translated: CASSLYRRSNQPQHF.

CDR3 bases: TGTGCCATCAGTGGTACTAGCGCCCGCTACAATGAGCAGTTCTTC. Translated, it gives CAISGTSARYNEQFF. The chain links TRBV10-3 to TRBJ2-1; 7 bases line up with TRBD2. Germline V CDR1 and CDR2: ENHRY, SYGVKD. The junction had 6 bases not matched to a gene; V was cut back by 4 bases and J by 3 bases. This CDR3 comprises 15 residues.

The J gene is TRBJ2-7, the V gene TRBV7-6, with TRBD1 identical over 8 bases. V dropped 3 bases and J dropped 5; count of bases not matched to a gene: 9. This CDR3 spans 15 amino acids. Germline V gene lookup returns CDR1 SGHVS and CDR2 FNYEAQ. The CDR3, as DNA: TGTGCCAGCAGCTTCGGCAACAGGGGGTGGGACGAGCAGTACTTC. Residues: CASSFGNRGWDEQYF.

The V and J genes are TRBV21-1 and TRBJ2-1; the table's TRBD2 call for D was not verified on the DNA. TRBV21-1 is a pseudogene segment. The CDR3 has 17 residues. This CDR3 is CASSKKGLAGGEGEQFF. In nucleotides, the CDR3 is TGTGCCAGCAGCAAGAAAGGACTAGCGGGAGGTGAGGGTGAGCAGTTCTTC.

The V gene is TRBV18, the J gene TRBJ2-1; D remains ambiguous. V was pared by 2 bases and J by 5 bases, with 7 bases between. CDR1 is KGHSH and CDR2 is LQKENI in the germline V gene. CDR3 size: 13 residues. CDR3: CASSPGAHNEQFF. The CDR3 nucleotides are TGTGCCAGCTCACCAGGAGCCCACAATGAGCAGTTCTTC.

The V and J genes are TRBV11-3 and TRBJ2-1, with TRBD2 identical over 9 bases. The V and J ends lost 1 base and 12 bases, in that order; junction bases with no gene match: 13. Germline V lookup: CDR1 SGHNT, CDR2 YENEEA. The CDR3 consists of 16 residues. CDR3 sequence (DNA): TGTGCCAGCAGCTTAGGCGCGGGAGGGCTGGTGCCCTTGCAGTTCTTC. Protein: CASSLGAGGLVPLQFF.

This clone appeared a few times. The chain couples TRBV19 to TRBJ1-2, with D hard to call. The CDR3 is made up of 13 amino acids. Germline lookup yields CDR1 LNHDA and CDR2 SQIVND (reference sequence). V was clipped by 5 bases and J by 11 bases, with 18 bases between them. This CDR3 is CASSVDTRAGYTF. The CDR3 nucleotides are TGTGCCAGTAGTGTCGACACCCGCGCTGGATACACCTTC.

The chain uses TRBV19 and TRBJ1-1; 7 nucleotides align to TRBD1. CDR1 and CDR2 (germline): LNHDA, SQIVND (reference sequence). V gave up 7 bases and J gave up 2 bases; unmatched junction bases: 10. The CDR3 runs to 15 residues. This CDR3 is CASTLAQGLNTEAFF. The CDR3 DNA reads as TGTGCCAGTACCCTTGCACAGGGGCTAAACACTGAAGCTTTCTTT.

The rearrangement joins TRBV7-9 to TRBJ1-3; D is uncertain. This CDR3 has 15 amino acids. Trimming pared 9 bases from V and 0 bases from J, leaving 15 bases between. CDR1 is SEHNR, CDR2 FQNEAQ, per germline (reference sequence). The CDR3 region is CARGYEGISGNTIYF. CDR3 nucleotide sequence: TGTGCCAGGGGGTATGAGGGCATCTCTGGAAACACCATATATTTT.

The rearrangement uses TRBV28 and TRBJ2-1, with 7 bases aligning to TRBD2. Trimming at V came to 4 bases and at J to 11 bases, leaving 11 bases not matched to a gene. The V gene's germline CDR1 is MDHEN and CDR2 SYDVKM. CDR3 length: 14 amino acids. This CDR3 reads CASSWEGPPIKQFF. The CDR3 DNA reads TGTGCCAGCAGTTGGGAGGGCCCGCCGATTAAGCAGTTCTTC.

The CDR3 region is CASSQTRAAYEQYF. The CDR3 coding sequence is TGTGCCAGCAGTCAGACTCGAGCCGCCTACGAGCAGTACTTC. The chain carries TRBV6-5 and TRBJ2-7; D unresolved. The length of the CDR3 is 14 residues. The V end was cut by 5 bases, the J end by 2 bases, with 13 bases between. Germline values: CDR1 MNHEY, CDR2 SVGAGI.

The chain recombines TRBV5-1 with TRBJ2-3, with a possible D match to TRBD2 (5 bases). Per the germline V gene, CDR1 is SGHRS and CDR2 is YFSETQ. Trimming shortened V by 5 bases and J by 0 bases, and 13 bases separated the two germline ends. There are 15 residues in the CDR3. The CDR3 DNA sequence: TGCGCCAGCAGAGGACTCGGCGCTAGCACAGATACGCAGTATTTT. Protein product: CASRGLGASTDTQYF.

V and J are TRBV9 and TRBJ2-7; 13 bases are shared with TRBD2. The V gene's germline CDR1 is SGDLS and CDR2 YYNGEE. Losses at the gene ends were 4 bases for V and 4 bases for J; bases not matched to a gene: 2. This CDR3 comprises 14 residues. CDR3 sequence reads: CASSRLAGGYEQYF. The CDR3 coding sequence is TGTGCCAGCAGCAGACTAGCGGGAGGATACGAGCAGTACTTC.

CDR3 nucleotide sequence: TGTGCCAGCAGCCGTCAGGAGCGGGCTAACTATGGCTACACCTTC. Translating gives CASSRQERANYGYTF. The V and J genes are TRBV7-9 and TRBJ1-2; unclear D gene. This CDR3 has 15 residues. Trimming removed 5 bases at V and 0 bases at J, with 13 bases between. Per germline, CDR1 SEHNR and CDR2 FQNEAQ (reference sequence).

This sequence joins TRBV27 and TRBJ2-1; 8 bases align to TRBD2. Trimming removed 8 bases from V and 4 bases from J; junction bases left unmatched: 10. Germline CDR1 is MNHEY and CDR2 is SMNVEV (reference sequence). This CDR3 region has 15 residues. CDR3 protein: CASSSPSGGYNEQFF. Written as DNA, the CDR3 is TGTGCCAGCTCCTCCCCCAGCGGGGGTTACAATGAGCAGTTCTTC.

The chain recombines TRBV18 with TRBJ1-4, with 7 bases aligning to TRBD1. The CDR3 is made up of 13 amino acids. The ends lost 6 bases at V and 8 bases at J; junction bases unmatched: 6. The V gene's germline CDR1 is KGHSH and CDR2 LQKENI. DNA of the CDR3: TGTGCCAGCTCCCAAGACAGGGACGAAAAACTGTTTTTT. It translates to CASSQDRDEKLFF.

The chain joins TRBV11-3 to TRBJ2-2; a weak D match, TRBD2 (5 bases). The CDR3 is 18 amino acids. Trimming left V 0 bases short and J 4 bases short, with 18 bases between. Germline V gives CDR1 SGHNT, CDR2 YENEEA. The DNA for the CDR3 is TGTGCCAGCAGCTTAGATGGGTTCGGGCGTGGAGGCACCGGGGAGCTGTTTTTT. Its protein is CASSLDGFGRGGTGELFF.

The J gene is TRBJ1-2, the V gene TRBV18; the D gene is possibly TRBD1 (6 bases). The CDR3 consists of 13 residues. In germline, CDR1 is KGHSH, CDR2 LQKENI. V dropped 4 bases and J dropped 4 bases, with 10 bases sitting between them. The CDR3 region is CASSQTGTYGYTF. CDR3 nucleotide sequence: TGTGCCAGCTCACAAACAGGGACCTATGGCTACACCTTC.

V usage is TRBV19 and J usage is TRBJ2-2; TRBD1 agrees at 8 bases. The V and J ends lost 3 bases and 7 bases, in that order; junction bases with no gene match: 7. Per germline, CDR1 LNHDA and CDR2 SQIVND (reference sequence). The CDR3 has 15 amino acids. The CDR3 region is CASSMETGVSGELFF. CDR3 bases: TGTGCCAGTAGTATGGAGACAGGGGTGAGCGGGGAGCTGTTTTTT.

This chain uses TRBV19 with TRBJ2-1; maybe TRBD1 (6 bases). V shed 2 bases and J shed 9 bases, with 17 bases lying between them. There are 15 residues in the CDR3. The germline gives CDR1 LNHDA, CDR2 SQIVND (reference sequence). Here the CDR3 DNA reads TGTGCCAGTAGTATACAGACAGGATCCTTGGGTGAGCAGTTCTTC. Translated: CASSIQTGSLGEQFF. Supplemented by reference TRBV19 and TRBJ2-1, the full variable domain reads DGGITQSPKYLFRKEGQNVTLSCEQNLNHDAMYWYRQDPGQGLRLIYYSQIVNDFQKGDIAEGYSVSREKKESFPLTVTSAQKNPTAFYLCASSIQTGSLGEQFFGPGTRLTVL.

The chain links TRBV10-3 to TRBJ2-5, with 14 bases aligning to TRBD2. This CDR3 has 21 residues. CDR1 and CDR2 from the germline V gene are ENHRY and SYGVKD. V shed 3 bases, J shed 5 bases, and the junction held 20 bases outside the gene matches. CDR3 loop: CAISETQTGLAGVGVRETQYF. CDR3 coding DNA: TGTGCCATCAGTGAAACGCAAACGGGACTAGCGGGAGTGGGGGTTCGGGAGACCCAGTACTTC.

In this sample, this clone turned up once. The J gene is TRBJ2-3, the V gene TRBV29-1, with 10 bases matching TRBD2. Per germline, CDR1 SQVTM and CDR2 ANQGSEA. J lost 2 bases, V lost 5 bases, and 7 bases had no gene match. The CDR3 loop spans 15 amino acids. The CDR3 reads CSVRAGGPNTDTQYF. The CDR3, as DNA: TGCAGCGTTCGAGCGGGAGGGCCGAACACAGATACGCAGTATTTT.

This chain connects TRBV11-2 to TRBJ2-7, with TRBD1 matching 9 bases. CDR1 and CDR2 from the germline V gene are SGHAT and FQNNGV. This CDR3 region has 16 residues. Trimming cost V 0 bases and J 5 bases; bases outside gene matches: 8. CDR3 sequence (DNA): TGTGCCAGCAGCTTAGAGGCGGGACAGGGTTCGCACGAGCAGTACTTC. Encoded protein: CASSLEAGQGSHEQYF.

This clone showed up just once. This rearrangement joins TRBV7-9 to TRBJ1-2, with D perhaps TRBD1 (5 bases). Per the germline V gene, CDR1 is SEHNR and CDR2 is FQNEAQ (reference sequence). V dropped 4 bases and J dropped 3 bases, with 15 bases sitting between them. This CDR3 has 15 residues. CDR3 DNA: TGTGCCAGCAGCTCCTCTCCGGACACCCACTATGGCTACACCTTC. This encodes CASSSSPDTHYGYTF. Filled out from reference TRBV7-9 and TRBJ1-2, the complete variable domain reads DTGVSQNPRHKITKRGQNVTFRCDPISEHNRLYWYRQTLGQGPEFLTYFQNEAQLEKSRLLSDRFSAERPKGSFSTLEIQRTEQGDSAMYLCASSSSPDTHYGYTFGSGTRLTVV.

This chain links TRBV11-3 with TRBJ2-5; 12 nucleotides agree with TRBD1. V lost 5 bases to trimming and J lost 5 bases; unmatched junction nucleotides: 9. The CDR3 consists of 16 residues. The germline gives CDR1 SGHNT, CDR2 YENEEA. The CDR3 DNA reads as TGTGCCAGCAGCCCGGGGACAGGGGGCTTCGTGGAGACCCAGTACTTC. Its translation is CASSPGTGGFVETQYF.

The chain links TRBV7-6 to TRBJ2-2; TRBD1 agrees at 7 bases. This CDR3 contains 16 residues. Germline CDR1 SGHVS, CDR2 FNYEAQ. Trimming at V came to 4 bases and at J to 4 bases, leaving 9 bases not matched to a gene. CDR3 coding DNA: TGTGCCAGCAGCTCGCTGACAGGGAGAGGCACCGGGGAGCTGTTTTTT. It is translated as CASSSLTGRGTGELFF.